Shown below are 8 T cell receptor beta chains from a single sample sequenced in a study of T cell repertoires in cytomegalovirus infection. From the reads, TCRdb called clonotypes with MiXCR, one entry per CDR3 protein. The repertoire holds about 740,000 distinct CDR3 sequences, with approximately 40% as singletons. The specimen sequenced was PBMCs. The receptors shown here come from a human donor in good health (CMV status not recorded). Some clones in this sample may be carry-over from other donors' samples.

This clonotype turned up a few times. The chain is built from TRBV5-4 and TRBJ2-1; 11 bases match TRBD2. The CDR3 is made up of 14 amino acids. CDR1 and CDR2 from the germline V gene are SGHNT and YYREEE (reference sequence). Trimming removed 4 bases from V and 8 bases from J; junction bases left unmatched: 5. Here the CDR3 DNA reads TGTGCCAGCAGCACTAGCGGGGGTGGCGATGAGCAGTTCTTC. It codes for CASSTSGGGDEQFF.

The genes are TRBV5-6 and TRBJ2-1; 7 nucleotides match TRBD2. This CDR3 is 14 amino acids long. Losses at the gene ends were 5 bases for V and 7 bases for J; bases not matched to a gene: 9. Germline V gene data show CDR1 as SGHDT and CDR2 as YYEEEE. This CDR3 is CASSTSGIWNEQFF. Written as DNA, the CDR3 is TGTGCCAGCAGTACCAGCGGGATTTGGAATGAGCAGTTCTTC.

The gene calls are TRBV2 and TRBJ1-4, with 10 bases lining up with TRBD1. V gave up 7 bases and J gave up 8 bases; unmatched junction bases: 7. This CDR3 comprises 14 residues. CDR1 is SNHLY, CDR2 FYNNEI, per germline. The CDR3 loop is CASIVDRGREKLFF. CDR3 nucleotide sequence: TGTGCCAGCATTGTTGACAGGGGGCGGGAAAAACTGTTTTTT.

This clonotype was recorded a few times. V gene TRBV20-1 combines with J gene TRBJ2-3; D is unclear. The germline gives CDR1 DFQATT, CDR2 SNEGSKA (reference sequence). V lost 0 bases to trimming and J lost 1 base, with 11 bases between them. CDR3 length: 15 amino acids. The CDR3 is CSARDGARGTDTQYF. The CDR3 DNA sequence: TGCAGTGCTAGAGATGGAGCTAGGGGCACAGATACGCAGTATTTT.

A note on this clonotype: As the CDR3 is not closed by the conserved phenylalanine or tryptophan, this likely results from a read error. The chain recombines TRBV10-2 with TRBJ1-2; D uncertain. Germline lookup yields CDR1 WSHSY and CDR2 SAAADI. Trimming cost V 1 base and J 4 bases, with 19 bases left between them. The CDR3 covers 17 residues. The CDR3 loop reads CASSEFPPDGGGYGYTL. CDR3 in DNA: TGCGCCAGCAGTGAGTTCCCCCCGGACGGCGGAGGCTATGGCTACACCTTA.

About this clonotype: A junction end diverges from the germline sequence, so it may reflect a read error. The chain recombines TRBV5-5 with TRBJ1-1, with D uncertain. The CDR3 totals 12 residues. Germline CDR1 is SGHKS and CDR2 is YYEKEE (reference sequence). The CDR3 DNA sequence: TGTGCCAGCAGCAGCCGGAACACTGTAGCTTTCTTT. This translates into CASSSRNTVAFF.

This clonotype was found many times. V is TRBV7-2 and J is TRBJ2-2; the D is unclear. Trimming left V 3 bases short and J 6 bases short, with 5 bases between. Germline V gene lookup returns CDR1 SGHTA and CDR2 FQGNSA. This CDR3 spans 12 amino acids. The CDR3 DNA follows: TGTGCCAGCAGCTTTGAGGCCGGGGAGCTGTTTTTT. Protein: CASSFEAGELFF.

This clonotype was detected a few times. The chain links TRBV4-2 to TRBJ2-1; D is unclear. The CDR3 covers 17 residues. The V and J ends lost 1 base and 0 bases respectively, with 13 bases between them. The germline V gene has CDR1 LGHNA and CDR2 YNFKEQ. In nucleotides, the CDR3 is TGTGCCAGCAGCCAAGTAGGGCACAGAGGCTCCTACAATGAGCAGTTCTTC. Translation: CASSQVGHRGSYNEQFF.